One TCR beta chain is described in this entry. This entry comes from a study of PD-L1 blockade in urothelial cancer. Libraries were prepared by immunoSEQ multiplex PCR; TCRdb keeps only in-frame clonotypes and omits some of them. The table shows about 95,000 clones, with roughly 84% occurring only once. The time point was: pretreatment peripheral blood. Trimming removed 3 bases from V and 7 bases from J, with 21 bases in between. CDR3 size: 16 residues. CDR1 and CDR2 (germline): SEHNR, FQNEAQ (reference sequence). This specimen was PBMCs, taken around atezolizumab (anti-PD-L1) treatment. This TCR was sampled from a man in his fifties or sixties with urothelial cancer. The gene calls are TRBV7-9 and TRBJ1-2, with D perhaps TRBD1 (6 bases). CDR3 region: CASSFSFKLTQGGYTF. CDR3 DNA: TGTGCCAGCAGCTTTTCGTTTAAATTAACACAGGGTGGCTACACCTTC.